The text below deals with one TCR beta chain. Its antigen remains unidentified. This sample is part of a study of ipilimumab plus nivolumab after autologous stem cell transplantation. Whole-study context: Typical patient got 5 or 6 ipilimumab doses and fewer than 10 nivolumab doses (median).

The method was immunoSEQ multiplex PCR; TCRdb's version includes in-frame clones alone and lacks a portion of them. Of over 80,000 clones in the sample, 83% were seen once. Study results and caveats: TCR repertoire, Treg phenotype and gut microbiota reportedly support more study of this approach.

The germline CDR1 and CDR2 sequences are SGHTS and YDEGEE. Trimming removed 0 bases from V and 1 base from J, with 13 bases in between. The CDR3 covers 16 residues. This TCR derives from a male donor with diffuse large B-cell lymphoma. V gene TRBV5-8 combines with J gene TRBJ1-1; D remains ambiguous. Sequences were derived from PBMCs, sampled in a trial of ipilimumab plus nivolumab as post-transplant consolidation. The CDR3 sequence: CASSLDGTSRNTEAFF. For the CDR3, the DNA is TGTGCCAGCAGCTTGGATGGCACAAGTAGGAACACTGAAGCTTTCTTT.